This T cell receptor beta chain emerged from a study of T cell repertoires in cytomegalovirus infection. As for the study in general: In the study, CMV epitopes included recently identified HLA-C-restricted and well-studied HLA-B-restricted ones. CMV infection and matching HLA type were both indicated by public TCR beta signatures. Study-wide results and limits: Totalled public TCR beta family frequency picked out people who carried CMV plus the relevant HLA. Clonotypes of TCR beta that were HLA-C-restricted and CMV-specific dominated the ex vivo response.

The germline V gene has CDR1 MNHEY and CDR2 SMNVEV (reference sequence). This CDR3 spans 15 amino acids. V lost 5 bases to trimming and J lost 9 bases, with 17 bases between them. With regard to this clonotype: As yet, its antigen is unknown.

MiXCR, run by TCRdb on the reads, gives a single entry per CDR3 protein. This table has some 320,000 distinct CDR3 sequences, under 35% appearing once. The clonotype comes from a human donor in good health (CMV status not recorded). Some clones in this sample may be carry-over from other donors' samples. The input for sequencing was cultured PBMCs, taken from culture after CMV antigen stimulation. The gene calls are TRBV27 and TRBJ1-6; D possibly corresponds to TRBD1 (5 bases). CDR3: CASSSEGDGGSPLHF. The CDR3 nucleotides read TGTGCCAGCAGTAGCGAGGGTGATGGGGGTTCACCCCTCCACTTT.